This T cell receptor (beta chain) was documented in a study of CD8 T cells in Susac syndrome. This clonotype has only a few counts. Random-hexamer reverse transcription was applied to roughly 0.5 to 1 ug RNA. The CDR3 of TCR beta was amplified by immunoSEQ multiplex PCR across 54 Vbeta and 13 Jbeta. MiXCR, run by TCRdb on the immunoSEQ multiplex PCR reads, gives a single entry per CDR3 protein. This table has 95,000 to 150,000 distinct CDR3 sequences, around 94% appearing once. V lost 1 base and J 2 bases, leaving 8 bases between the germline ends. Germline V gene lookup returns CDR1 SEHNR and CDR2 FQNEAQ (reference sequence). This CDR3 is 14 amino acids long. Blood CD8+ and CD4+ T cells underwent high-throughput TCR beta sequencing. Healthy donors, matched for age and sex, constituted the control group. TEMRA cells were FACS-enriched, while CD8+ and CD4+ T cells were negatively isolated.

Sequences were obtained from CD4+ T cells from PBMCs. This rearrangement joins TRBV7-9 to TRBJ1-2; D is undetermined. The receptor's source is a human donor in good health. The CDR3 here is CASSLVGRNYGYTF. The CDR3 DNA sequence: TGTGCCAGCAGCTTAGTTGGACGGAACTATGGCTACACCTTC.